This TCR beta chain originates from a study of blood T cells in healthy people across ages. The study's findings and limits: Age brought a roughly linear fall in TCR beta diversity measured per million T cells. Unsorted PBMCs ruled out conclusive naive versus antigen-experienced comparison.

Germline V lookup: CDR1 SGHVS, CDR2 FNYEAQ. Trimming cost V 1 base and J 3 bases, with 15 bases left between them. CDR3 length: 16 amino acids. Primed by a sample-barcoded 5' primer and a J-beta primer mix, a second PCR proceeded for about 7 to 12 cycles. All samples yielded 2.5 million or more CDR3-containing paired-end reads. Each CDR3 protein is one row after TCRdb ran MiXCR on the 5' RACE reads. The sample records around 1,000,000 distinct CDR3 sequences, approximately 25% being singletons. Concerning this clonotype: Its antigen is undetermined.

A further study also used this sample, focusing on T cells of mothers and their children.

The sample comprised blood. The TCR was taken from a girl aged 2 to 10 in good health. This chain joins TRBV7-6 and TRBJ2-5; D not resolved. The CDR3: CASSLDSKGREETQYF. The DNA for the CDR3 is TGTGCCAGCAGCTTAGATTCGAAAGGACGGGAAGAGACCCAGTACTTC.